This T cell receptor beta chain was recovered during a study of blood T cells in healthy people across ages. Isolated per sample were at least 6 million PBMCs. It was with a sample-barcoded 5' primer and a J-beta primer mix that a second PCR of about 6 to 12 cycles was run. One entry per CDR3 protein, called by TCRdb with MiXCR from the 5' RACE reads. The table lists 700,000 to 850,000 distinct CDR3 sequences, 30% to 45% of them singletons. Germline CDR1 LGHDT, CDR2 YNNKEL (reference sequence). J lost 5 bases, V lost 4 bases, and 6 bases had no gene match. The CDR3 spans 15 residues. The V and J genes are TRBV3-1 and TRBJ2-2; TRBD1 matches at 8 bases. This TCR derives from a man aged 18 to 30 in good health. Sequencing was performed on blood. The CDR3 DNA follows: TGTGCCAGCAGCCCTTGGGACAGGCGAACCGGGGAGCTGTTTTTT. Its translation: CASSPWDRRTGELFF.